This T cell receptor (beta chain) was documented in a study of CD8+CD57+ T cells in acquired aplastic anemia (dated by TCRdb to between 2017 and 2018). General notes on the study: Extracted DNA from sorted CD4+ and CD8+ cells averaged approximately 3 ug, ranging from roughly 0.2 to 30 ug. A CD8+CD57+ expansion meant a frequency higher than the mean frequency seen in healthy subjects. What the study reported, not specific to this receptor: About 30 CD8+ CDR3 sequences were found to be shared between patients and controls, but these sequences appeared to be highly expressed in patients and within the immunodominant clones of the patients. No significant difference in CD8+ Simpson's diversity was found between patients and healthy controls (P=0.060).

The germline V gene specifies SGHAT as CDR1 and FQNNGV as CDR2. The CDR3 goes from the cysteine to the phenylalanine over 16 residues. Only the CDR3 portion is preserved as DNA: 48 bases, with reading frame beginning at the first base. V ends up 4 bases short and J 2 bases short, with an unmatched junction base count of 10. Genomic DNA served as template for TCR beta VDJ combination and CDR3 sequence profiling. TCR repertoire sequencing was run on an Illumina HiSeq 2000. The authors' analysis ran thus. Repertoires were assessed using TRBV/TRBJ rearrangement plots, CDR3 size and DJ length profiles, and Simpson's diversity index. The immunodominant clone was defined as the most abundant DNA sequence in deep sequencing data. CDR3 amino acid sequences were checked for sharing across subjects and were also compared against the VDJdb database and published repertoires. TCRdb redid the processing of the public reads, applying fastp at Q25 and MiXCR, and retained in-frame beta chains. Rows are unified per CDR3 protein, each entry keeping the most common DNA and genes. The V and J calls follow TCRdb's processing rather than the paper's. The sample table holds around 500,000 distinct CDR3 sequences, of which roughly a third were seen once. The leading ten clones occupy about 0.8% of the sample.

This clonotype was counted only a few times. It has no known antigen specificity. No base qualities exist here, and no much larger clone lies one base off it. The patients picked for sequencing were ones in whom flow cytometry had shown an expansion of CD8+CD57+ cells. All patients had severe acquired aplastic anemia diagnosed by International Study of Aplastic Anemia and Agranulocytosis and Camitta criteria. Patients had received no therapy at the time of blood sampling. TCR repertoires of sorted CD4+ and CD8+ blood T cells from severe aplastic anemia patients and healthy subjects were deep-sequenced in the study. Patients were enrolled in the USA under clinicaltrials.gov protocols 00001620, 01623167, 00001397, 00071045, 00081523 and 00961064. Ficoll-Paque density gradient centrifugation was used to isolate peripheral blood mononuclear cells. CD4+ and CD8+ T cells were sorted by FACS or magnetic beads before DNA extraction.

Source material: sorted CD4+, CD8+, or CD8+CD57+ T cells (not recorded which) from PBMCs. This TCR derives from a human donor with aplastic anemia. The V and J genes are TRBV11-2 and TRBJ1-2; 7 of the junction bases match TRBD1. CDR3 reads: CASSSLTGAPNYGYTF. The sequence in DNA is TGTGCCAGCAGCTCCTTAACAGGGGCGCCAAACTATGGCTACACCTTC.